This T cell receptor beta chain was identified in a study of technical replicates of blood from four donors. Clones were sequenced by immunoSEQ multiplex PCR, and TCRdb holds only the in-frame ones, with some missing. The sample lists around 70,000 clones, approximately 96% occurring once. V was trimmed by 2 bases and J by 1 base, leaving 18 bases between them. Germline V lookup: CDR1 KGHSH, CDR2 LQKENI. This CDR3 spans 17 amino acids. Sequences were obtained from T cells isolated from PBMCs. This chain links TRBV18 with TRBJ2-7; tentatively, D is TRBD2 (6 bases). The TCR comes from a human donor in good health. The CDR3 sequence is CASSPISQRASSYEQYF. In DNA form, the CDR3 reads TGTGCCAGCTCACCAATTTCCCAGCGGGCTTCTTCCTACGAGCAGTACTTC.